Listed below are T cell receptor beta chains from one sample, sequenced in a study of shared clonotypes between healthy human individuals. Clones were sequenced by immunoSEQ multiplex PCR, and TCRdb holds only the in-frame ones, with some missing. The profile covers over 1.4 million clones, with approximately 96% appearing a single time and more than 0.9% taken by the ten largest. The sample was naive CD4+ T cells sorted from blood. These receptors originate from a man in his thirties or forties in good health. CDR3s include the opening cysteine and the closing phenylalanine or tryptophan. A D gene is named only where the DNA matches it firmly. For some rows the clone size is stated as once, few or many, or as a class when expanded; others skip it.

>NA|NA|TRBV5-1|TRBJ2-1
TGCGCCAGCAGCCTAGGGGTCCAGAGCTCCTACAATGAGCAGTTCTTC
CASSLGVQSSYNEQFF
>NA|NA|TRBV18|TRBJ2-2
TGTGCCAGCTCACCATATAACGCGAACACCGGGGAGCTGTTTTTT
CASSPYNANTGELFF
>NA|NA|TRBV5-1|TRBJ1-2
TGCGCCAGCAGCTTGGCCGGGGATCCTGGTTATGGCTACACCTTC
CASSLAGDPGYGYTF
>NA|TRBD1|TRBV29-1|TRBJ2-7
TGCAGCGTTGAAAGGACAGGTGCTACCTACGAGCAGTACTTC
CSVERTGATYEQYF
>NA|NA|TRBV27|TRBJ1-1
TGTGCCAGCAGCCTTCAGGGGTCGTTAACTGAAGCTTTCTTT
CASSLQGSLTEAFF
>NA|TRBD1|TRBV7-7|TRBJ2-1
TGTGCCAGCAGCTTTGGACAGGGGGGGTACAATGAGCAGTTCTTC
CASSFGQGGYNEQFF
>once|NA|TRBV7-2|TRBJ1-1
TGTGCCAGCAGCTTGTCCCCGCTGAACACTGAAGCTTTCTTT
CASSLSPLNTEAFF
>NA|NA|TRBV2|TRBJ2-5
TGTGCCAGCAGGCGAGAATCAGAGACCCAGTACTTC
CASRRESETQYF
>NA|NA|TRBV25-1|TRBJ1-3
TGTGCCAGCAGACCCCCGGGACACCGAGGAAACACCATATATTTT
CASRPPGHRGNTIYF
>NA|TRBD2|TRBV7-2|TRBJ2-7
TGTGCCAGCAGCAAGGGACTAGCGGGAGGGCATATGTCCTACGAGCAGTACTTC
CASSKGLAGGHMSYEQYF